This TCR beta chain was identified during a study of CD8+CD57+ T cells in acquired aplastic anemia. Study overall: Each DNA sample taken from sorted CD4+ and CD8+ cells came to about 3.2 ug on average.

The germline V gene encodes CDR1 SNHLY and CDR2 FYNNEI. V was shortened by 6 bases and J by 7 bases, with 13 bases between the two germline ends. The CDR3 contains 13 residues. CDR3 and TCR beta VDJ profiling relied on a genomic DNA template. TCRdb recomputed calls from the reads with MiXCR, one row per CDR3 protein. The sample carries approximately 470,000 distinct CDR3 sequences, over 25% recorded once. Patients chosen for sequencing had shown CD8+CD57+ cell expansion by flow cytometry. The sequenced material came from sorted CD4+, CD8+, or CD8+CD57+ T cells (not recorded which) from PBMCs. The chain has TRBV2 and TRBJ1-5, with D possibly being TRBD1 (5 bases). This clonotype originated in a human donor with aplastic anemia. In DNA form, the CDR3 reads TGTGCCAGCAGACGGTCGACAGACCAGCCCCAGCATTTT. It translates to CASRRSTDQPQHF.